These 3 T cell receptor beta chains originate from one sample sequenced in a study of blood T cells in healthy people across ages. A second roughly 6 to 12 cycle PCR used barcoded and J-beta primers. MiXCR, run by TCRdb on the 5' RACE reads, gives a single entry per CDR3 protein. This table holds around 800,000 distinct CDR3 sequences, under 45% found once. The source material was blood. The receptor source for this set is a man aged 60-69 years in good health.

The rearrangement links TRBV2 to TRBJ2-1; D call uncertain. The V end was cut by 4 bases, the J end by 0 bases, with 10 bases between. This CDR3 spans 15 amino acids. The V gene's germline CDR1 is SNHLY and CDR2 FYNNEI. Here the CDR3 reads CASSVDPSSYNEQFF. The CDR3 DNA follows: TGTGCCAGCAGTGTTGACCCAAGCTCCTACAATGAGCAGTTCTTC. Together with reference TRBV2 and TRBJ2-1, the CDR3 gives the full variable domain: EPEVTQTPSHQVTQMGQEVILRCVPISNHLYFYWYRQILGQKVEFLVSFYNNEISEKSEIFDDQFSVERPDGSNFTLKIRSTKLEDSAMYFCASSVDPSSYNEQFFGPGTRLTVL.

This clonotype has more than one count but fewer than ten. The chain joins TRBV15 to TRBJ2-7, with 7 bases identical to TRBD2. The CDR3 spans 13 residues. V lost 5 bases and J lost 4; bases outside the gene matches: 5. Per germline, CDR1 LNHNV and CDR2 YYDKDF (reference sequence). CDR3 residues: CATSRMGGYEQYF. CDR3 coding DNA: TGTGCCACCAGCCGGATGGGGGGGTACGAGCAGTACTTC.

This clonotype showed up just a few times. V gene TRBV6-5 combines with J gene TRBJ2-7; 8 nucleotides agree with TRBD1. The germline V gene encodes CDR1 MNHEY and CDR2 SVGAGI. V shed 4 bases, J shed 1 base, and the junction held 3 bases outside the gene matches. The CDR3 is 14 amino acids. CDR3 DNA sequence: TGTGCCAGCAGTTCGAGACAGGGGTCCTACGAGCAGTACTTC. It translates to CASSSRQGSYEQYF.